Listed below are T cell receptor beta chains from one sample, sequenced in a study of OX40 agonist ivuxolimab in advanced cancers. Here immunoSEQ multiplex PCR was the method, and the copy in TCRdb shows in-frame clones only, minus some. The sample holds nearly 70,000 clones, approximately 80% seen once. The starting material was CD4+ or CD8+ T cells sorted from blood, obtained in a trial of the OX40 agonist ivuxolimab. The receptors derive from an adult with an advanced solid tumor such as melanoma, head and neck, liver or kidney cancer. The CDR3 runs from the conserved cysteine through the conserved F or W. A D gene is named only where the DNA matches it firmly. Some rows have no size entry. The others give once, few or many, or a class for an expanded clone.

j_gene	abundance	d_gene	v_gene	CDR3aa	CDR3nt
TRBJ1-4	-	TRBD1	TRBV5-6	CASSLVGTGFNEKLFF	TGTGCCAGCAGCTTGGTCGGGACAGGGTTTAATGAAAAACTGTTTTTT
TRBJ2-3	-	TRBD2	TRBV15	CATSRDPGGTTDTQYF	TGTGCCACCAGCAGAGATCCGGGGGGGACGACAGATACGCAGTATTTT
TRBJ2-5	-	-	TRBV7-9	CASSSPPHGGSGREQYF	TGTGCCAGCAGCTCACCACCCCACGGGGGCAGTGGGAGGGAGCAGTACTTC
TRBJ1-2	-	-	TRBV29-1	CSVENAGPDYGYTF	TGCAGCGTTGAAAATGCCGGGCCGGACTATGGCTACACCTTC
TRBJ1-1	-	-	TRBV11-2	CASGPTVNTEAFF	TGTGCCAGCGGGCCGACTGTGAACACTGAAGCTTTCTTT
TRBJ2-7	once	-	TRBV27	CASSLSRVGEQYF	TGTGCCAGCAGTTTATCAAGGGTAGGCGAGCAGTACTTC
TRBJ1-2	-	-	TRBV28	CASRGGNGEPYGYTF	TGTGCCAGCAGGGGGGGGAACGGTGAGCCCTATGGCTACACCTTC
TRBJ2-2	once	TRBD1	TRBV29-1	CSARGQDTNTGELFF	TGCAGCGCACGGGGACAGGACACGAACACCGGGGAGCTGTTTTTT
TRBJ2-7	-	-	TRBV7-9	CASTSAQNRHEQYF	TGTGCCAGCACCTCGGCACAGAACCGCCACGAGCAGTACTTC
TRBJ1-2	-	-	TRBV7-6	CASTPLRGPSGGYTF	TGTGCCAGCACCCCCTTGAGGGGACCCTCGGGTGGCTACACCTTC
TRBJ2-1	-	TRBD2	TRBV19	CATQRGGLLSVEQFF	TGTGCCACTCAGCGGGGGGGCCTTTTGTCAGTAGAGCAGTTCTTC
TRBJ1-2	-	TRBD1	TRBV10-3	CASRDRGTIGYTF	TGTGCCTCTAGGGACAGGGGGACTATAGGCTACACCTTC
TRBJ1-3	-	-	TRBV11-3	CASSLRQGLSGNTIYF	TGTGCCAGCAGCCTCCGCCAGGGACTCTCTGGAAACACCATATATTTT
TRBJ1-5	-	TRBD1	TRBV6-1	CASSAPGQSNIGGNQPQHF	TGTGCCAGCAGTGCACCGGGACAGAGTAACATAGGAGGCAATCAGCCCCAGCATTTT
TRBJ2-7	-	-	TRBV14	CASSQDWQYEQYF	TGTGCCAGCAGCCAAGATTGGCAGTACGAGCAGTACTTC
TRBJ2-1	-	-	TRBV5-5	CASSLDKGSEQFF	TGTGCCAGCAGCTTGGATAAGGGCAGTGAGCAGTTCTTC
TRBJ1-2	-	TRBD1	TRBV19	CASSMGTGSFGYTF	TGTGCCAGTAGTATGGGGACAGGGTCCTTTGGCTACACCTTC
TRBJ1-3	-	-	TRBV6-6	CASSYSEGGNTIYF	TGTGCCAGCAGTTACTCGGAAGGGGGAAACACCATATATTTT
TRBJ1-2	-	-	TRBV2	CASTDRTDYYGYTF	TGTGCCAGCACCGACCGGACAGATTACTATGGCTACACCTTC
TRBJ1-5	few	-	TRBV6-1	CATRDRYSNQPQHF	TGTGCGACCCGAGACAGGTATAGCAATCAGCCCCAGCATTTT
TRBJ2-7	-	-	TRBV11-2	CASSLVAGNHEQYF	TGTGCCAGCAGCTTAGTTGCAGGGAACCACGAGCAGTACTTC
TRBJ2-5	-	TRBD2	TRBV18	CASSASGGTKETQYF	TGTGCCAGCTCAGCTAGCGGGGGGACCAAAGAGACCCAGTACTTC
TRBJ2-2	once	TRBD1	TRBV5-1	CASSLDRGRTGELFF	TGCGCCAGCAGTTTAGACAGGGGGCGAACCGGGGAGCTGTTTTTT
TRBJ2-1	-	TRBD2	TRBV14	CASSQGVSGGVNSYNEQFF	TGTGCCAGCAGCCAAGGCGTTAGCGGGGGGGTAAACTCCTACAATGAGCAGTTCTTC